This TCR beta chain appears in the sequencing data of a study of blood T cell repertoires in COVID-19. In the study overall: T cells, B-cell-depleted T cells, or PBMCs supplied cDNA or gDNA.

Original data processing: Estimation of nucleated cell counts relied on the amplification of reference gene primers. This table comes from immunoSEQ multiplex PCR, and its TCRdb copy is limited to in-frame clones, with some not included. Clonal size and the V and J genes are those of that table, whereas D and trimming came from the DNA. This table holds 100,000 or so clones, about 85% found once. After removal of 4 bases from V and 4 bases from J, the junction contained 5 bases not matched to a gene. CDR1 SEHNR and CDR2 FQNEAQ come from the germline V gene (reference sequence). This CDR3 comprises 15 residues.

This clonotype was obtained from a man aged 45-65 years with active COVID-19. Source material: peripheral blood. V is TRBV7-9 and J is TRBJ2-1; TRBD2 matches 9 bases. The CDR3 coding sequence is TGTGCCAGCAGCTCGGGACTAGCAACATACAATGAGCAGTTCTTC. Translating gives CASSSGLATYNEQFF.